This TCR beta chain emerged from a study of cytotoxic CD8 clonotypes in ibrutinib-treated CLL. Points from the study as a whole: Public clonotypes proved infrequent, and on treatment they shrank or remained steady.

TCRdb's table, derived via immunoSEQ multiplex PCR, lists solely in-frame clones and lacks some. Seen here are 300,000 or so clones, about 61% observed once, and the top ten hold under 8%. Turning to this clone: Its antigen remains unidentified.

The clonotype originates from a human donor with chronic lymphocytic leukemia. The material sequenced was PBMCs, taken after 36 months of ibrutinib treatment.

The CDR3 loop reads CASSPGGTGYNSPLHF. As DNA, the CDR3 is TGCGCCAGCAGCCCAGGCGGGACGGGGTATAATTCACCCCTCCACTTT. The chain employs TRBV4-1 and TRBJ1-6; possible D gene TRBD1, 5 bases. Germline loops: CDR1 MGHRA, CDR2 YSYEKL. Trimming pared 4 bases from V and 4 bases from J, leaving 14 bases between. This CDR3 has 16 amino acids.